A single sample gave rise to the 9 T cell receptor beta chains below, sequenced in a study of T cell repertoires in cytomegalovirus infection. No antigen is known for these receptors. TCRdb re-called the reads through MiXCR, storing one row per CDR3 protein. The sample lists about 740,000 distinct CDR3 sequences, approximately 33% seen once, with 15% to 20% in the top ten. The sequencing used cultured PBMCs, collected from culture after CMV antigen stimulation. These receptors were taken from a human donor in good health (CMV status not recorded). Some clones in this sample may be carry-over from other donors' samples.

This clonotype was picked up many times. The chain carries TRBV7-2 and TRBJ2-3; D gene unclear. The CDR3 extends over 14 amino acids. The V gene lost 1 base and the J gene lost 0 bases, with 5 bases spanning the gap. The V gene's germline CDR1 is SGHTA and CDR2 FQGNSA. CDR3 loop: CASSLGLSTDTQYF. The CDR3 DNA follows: TGTGCCAGCAGCTTAGGTCTCAGCACAGATACGCAGTATTTT. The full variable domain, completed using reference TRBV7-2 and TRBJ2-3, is GAGVSQSPSNKVTEKGKDVELRCDPISGHTALYWYRQSLGQGLEFLIYFQGNSAPDKSGLPSDRFSAERTGGSVSTLTIQRTQQEDSAVYLCASSLGLSTDTQYFGPGTRLTVL.

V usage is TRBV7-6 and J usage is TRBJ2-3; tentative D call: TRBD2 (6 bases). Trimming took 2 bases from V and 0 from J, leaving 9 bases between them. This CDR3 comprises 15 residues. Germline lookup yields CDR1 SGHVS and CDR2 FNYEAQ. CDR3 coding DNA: TGTGCCAGCAGCTTAAGACTAGGAAGCACAGATACGCAGTATTTT. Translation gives CASSLRLGSTDTQYF.

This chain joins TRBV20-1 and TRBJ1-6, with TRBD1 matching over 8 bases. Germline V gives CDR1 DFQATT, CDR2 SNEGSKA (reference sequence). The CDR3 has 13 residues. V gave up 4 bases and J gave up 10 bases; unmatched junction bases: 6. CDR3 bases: TGCAGTGCTACACCGGGACAGGAATCACCCCTCCACTTT. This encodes CSATPGQESPLHF.

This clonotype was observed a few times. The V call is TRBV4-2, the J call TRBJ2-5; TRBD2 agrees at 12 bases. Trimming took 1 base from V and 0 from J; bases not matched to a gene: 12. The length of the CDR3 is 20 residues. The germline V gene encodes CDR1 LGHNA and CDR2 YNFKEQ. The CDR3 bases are TGTGCCAGCAGCCAAGCTCATATGCGGCTAGCGGGGGGGTACCAAGAGACCCAGTACTTC. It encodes CASSQAHMRLAGGYQETQYF.

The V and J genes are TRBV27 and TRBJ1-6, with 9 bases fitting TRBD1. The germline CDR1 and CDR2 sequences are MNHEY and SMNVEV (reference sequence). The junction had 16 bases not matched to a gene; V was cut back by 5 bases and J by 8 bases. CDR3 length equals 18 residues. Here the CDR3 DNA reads TGTGCCAGCAGTCCCAACAGGGGGCTTTTCGTCTCTGATTCACCCCTCCACTTT. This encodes CASSPNRGLFVSDSPLHF.

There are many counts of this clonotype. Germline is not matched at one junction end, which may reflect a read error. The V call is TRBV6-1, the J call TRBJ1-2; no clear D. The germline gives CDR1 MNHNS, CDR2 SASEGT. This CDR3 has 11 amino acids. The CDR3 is CASSEGYGYTF. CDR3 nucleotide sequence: TGTGCCAGCAGCGAAGGCTATGGCTACACCTTC.

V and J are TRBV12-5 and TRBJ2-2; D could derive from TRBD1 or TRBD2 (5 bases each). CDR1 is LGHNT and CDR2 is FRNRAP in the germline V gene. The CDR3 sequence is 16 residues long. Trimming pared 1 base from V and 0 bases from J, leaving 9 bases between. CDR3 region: CASGLAQGANTGELFF. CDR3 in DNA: TGTGCTAGTGGTTTGGCTCAGGGAGCGAACACCGGGGAGCTGTTTTTT.

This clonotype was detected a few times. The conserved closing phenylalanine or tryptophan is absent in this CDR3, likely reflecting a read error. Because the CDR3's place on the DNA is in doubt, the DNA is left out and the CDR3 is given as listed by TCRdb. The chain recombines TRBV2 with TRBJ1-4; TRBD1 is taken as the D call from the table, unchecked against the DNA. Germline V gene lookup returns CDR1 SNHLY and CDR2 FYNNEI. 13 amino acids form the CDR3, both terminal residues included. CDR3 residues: CATGVGPGTGISI.

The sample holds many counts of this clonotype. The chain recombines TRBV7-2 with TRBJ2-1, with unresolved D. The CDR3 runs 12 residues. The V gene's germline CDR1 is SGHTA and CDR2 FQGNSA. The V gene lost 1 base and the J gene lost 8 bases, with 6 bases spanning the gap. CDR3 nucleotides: TGTGCCAGCAGCTTAGACTTGTATGAGCAGTTCTTC. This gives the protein CASSLDLYEQFF.